The rows below give T cell receptor beta chains drawn from one sample of a study of vaccination effects on CD4 cells after COVID-19. Their cognate antigens are unknown. Profiled with immunoSEQ multiplex PCR; TCRdb holds only in-frame clones, not every one. In the table there are tens of thousands of clones, about 69% of which are singletons. This specimen was CD4+ T cells from PBMCs cultured with a peptide pool, taken before COVID-19 vaccination. These receptors came from a human donor who had a prior SARS-CoV-2 infection. Each CDR3 is given with its conserved first and last residue. D genes are given only for firm matches. Part of the rows lack a size; the others show once, few, many or a class for expanded clones.

V	length	D	size	J	CDR3	DNA
TRBV13	15	TRBD1	once	TRBJ2-1	CASSMDRGRRKGPLF	TGTGCCAGCAGCATGGACAGGGGGCGCCGAAAAGGTCCGCTCTTC
TRBV27	14	NA	NA	TRBJ1-1	CASSLSRNAFEAFF	TGTGCCAGCAGTTTATCGCGTAACGCGTTTGAAGCTTTCTTT
TRBV18	16	TRBD1	few	TRBJ1-1	CASSLTGINGYTEAFF	TGTGCCAGCTCGCTGACAGGGATTAATGGGTACACTGAAGCTTTCTTT
TRBV27	16	NA	NA	TRBJ2-7	CASSRHAGAQPYEQYF	TGTGCCAGCAGCCGACACGCAGGGGCTCAACCCTACGAGCAGTACTTC
TRBV18	16	TRBD1	NA	TRBJ2-3	CASSPSGTGGRYTQYF	TGTGCCAGCTCACCTTCTGGGACAGGGGGCCGGTATACGCAGTATTTT
TRBV10-3	14	TRBD1	once	TRBJ2-2	CAISEGTGFGELFF	TGTGCCATCAGTGAGGGGACAGGCTTCGGGGAGCTGTTTTTT
TRBV24-1	14	NA	few	TRBJ1-4	CATSEGEGDEKLFF	TGTGCCACCAGTGAGGGGGAAGGGGATGAAAAACTGTTTTTT
TRBV24-1	13	TRBD2	NA	TRBJ2-4	CATSPRGGGIQYF	TGTGCCACCAGTCCCCGGGGGGGCGGTATTCAGTACTTC
TRBV7-9	11	NA	NA	TRBJ1-4	CASSSSEKLFF	TGTGCCAGCAGCTCGTCTGAAAAACTGTTTTTT
TRBV29-1	11	NA	NA	TRBJ2-3	CSVSDRHTQYF	TGCAGCGTTTCCGACAGGCATACGCAGTATTTT
TRBV9	16	NA	NA	TRBJ1-4	CASSVGASGGNEKLFF	TGTGCCAGCAGCGTAGGGGCAAGTGGAGGCAATGAAAAACTGTTTTTT
TRBV7-2	13	NA	NA	TRBJ2-5	CASSVGIQETQYF	TGTGCCAGCTCCGTGGGTATCCAAGAGACCCAGTACTTC